These 2 T cell receptor beta chains share one sample of origin, sequenced in a study of molecular identifiers for immune sequencing clone quantification (dated by TCRdb to 2016 to 2019). The library was prepared using PCR. The reads were generated on an Illumina HiSeq 4000. TCRdb trimmed public reads at Q25 via fastp, called clones via MiXCR and kept in-frame beta chains. Each entry merges the rows of one CDR3 protein and shows their most common DNA and genes. The sample table shows about 640,000 distinct CDR3 sequences, and about 20% are seen once. The ten largest clones take up around 0.86% of the sample. Sequencing was done on a sample of naive CD8+ T cells from blood, with Jurkat cell RNA spiked in. The sample's cell subset or site label, in plain terms: FACS-sorted CD8+CD4-CCR7+CD45RA+ naive T cells. The receptors were sampled from a human donor in good health. Some libraries in this study had Jurkat cell RNA spiked in.

This rearrangement joins TRBV4-3 to TRBJ2-7; 8 nucleotides agree with TRBD1. Germline values: CDR1 LGHNA, CDR2 YSLEER. Trimming cost V 1 base and J 3 bases; bases outside gene matches: 5. CDR3 length: 15 residues. CDR3 coding DNA: TGCGCCAGCAGCCAAGTTAGGACAGGGCACTACGAGCAGTACTTC. Translated: CASSQVRTGHYEQYF.

Of note for this clonotype: A much more abundant neighbour one base away suggests this may be a read error. The V gene is TRBV27, the J gene TRBJ2-7; TRBD1 matches at 10 bases. CDR1 and CDR2 from the germline V gene are MNHEY and SMNVEV (reference sequence). This CDR3 contains 15 residues. In DNA form, the CDR3 reads TGTGCCGGCAGTTTAGCCGGGACAGGGGTTCTCGAGCAGTACTTC. Its protein product is CAGSLAGTGVLEQYF.